This TCR beta chain appears in the sequencing data of a study of T cell repertoires in ileal Crohn's disease. Findings and caveats of the study: Endoscopic recurrence occurred in every patient whose clonality exceeded 26.8%.

Produced via immunoSEQ multiplex PCR; TCRdb's table is partial and in-frame only. Among 30,000 to 35,000 clones listed, about 82% were seen once. The CDR3 length is 15 residues. Germline CDR1 is SGDLS and CDR2 is YYNGEE. For this clone: As yet, its antigen is unknown.

Sequencing input: ileal tissue. V and J are TRBV9 and TRBJ2-5, with D tentatively TRBD2 (6 bases). The DNA end favors TRBJ2-7, so the J call may be wrong. The clonotype originates from an adult with Crohn's disease. CDR3 DNA sequence: TGTGCCAGCAGCGTAGGGAGAGCGGGTGGGTACGAGCAGTACTTC. This translates into CASSVGRAGGYEQYF.